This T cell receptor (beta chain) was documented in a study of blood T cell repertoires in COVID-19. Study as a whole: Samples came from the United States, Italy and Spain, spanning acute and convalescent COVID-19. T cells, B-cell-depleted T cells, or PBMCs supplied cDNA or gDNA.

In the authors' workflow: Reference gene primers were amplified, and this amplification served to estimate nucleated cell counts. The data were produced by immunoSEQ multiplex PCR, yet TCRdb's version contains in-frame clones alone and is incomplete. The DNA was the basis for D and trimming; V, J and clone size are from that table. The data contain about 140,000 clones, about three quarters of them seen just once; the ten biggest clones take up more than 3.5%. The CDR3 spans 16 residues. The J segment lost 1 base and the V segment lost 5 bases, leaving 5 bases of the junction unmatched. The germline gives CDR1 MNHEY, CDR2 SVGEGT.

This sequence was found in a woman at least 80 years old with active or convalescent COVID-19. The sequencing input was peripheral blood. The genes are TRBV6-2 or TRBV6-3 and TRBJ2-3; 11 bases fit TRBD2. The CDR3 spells CASSMLAGGRTDTQYF. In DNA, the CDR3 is TGTGCCAGCAGTATGCTAGCGGGGGGCCGCACAGATACGCAGTATTTT.